A selection of T cell receptor beta chains follows, all from one sample in a study of cytomegalovirus exposure and HLA in healthy donors. TCRdb's copy holds only in-frame clones and misses some; the assay was immunoSEQ multiplex PCR. This sample lists about 42,000 clones; its ten largest clones have approximately 1.4%. The source material was PBMCs. All receptors derive from a man aged 25 to 40 in good health and CMV-seronegative. Both conserved end residues are part of each CDR3. The order of the fields is CDR3 protein, CDR3 DNA, D gene, J gene, V gene. D genes are given only for firm matches.

CDR3aa: CASAGFGNQPQHF
CDR3nt: TGTGCCAGCGCGGGTTTCGGCAATCAGCCCCAGCATTTT
d_gene: NA
j_gene: TRBJ1-5
v_gene: TRBV7-2

CDR3aa: CASSLELTKPQHF
CDR3nt: TGTGCCAGCAGTTTGGAGTTGACGAAGCCCCAGCATTTT
d_gene: NA
j_gene: TRBJ1-5
v_gene: TRBV27

CDR3aa: CASSIPRSLNTGELFF
CDR3nt: TGTGCCAGTAGTATACCGCGTTCTCTGAACACCGGGGAGCTGTTTTTT
d_gene: NA
j_gene: TRBJ2-2
v_gene: TRBV19

CDR3aa: CASSQGSGGTTEAFF
CDR3nt: TGCGCCAGCAGCCAAGGCAGCGGGGGAACGACTGAAGCTTTCTTT
d_gene: NA
j_gene: TRBJ1-1
v_gene: TRBV4-3

CDR3aa: CASSEPQGGDQPQHF
CDR3nt: TGTGCCAGCAGTGAACCACAGGGTGGCGATCAGCCCCAGCATTTT
d_gene: NA
j_gene: TRBJ1-5
v_gene: TRBV2

CDR3aa: CASSQDRASGSHEQFF
CDR3nt: TGTGCCAGCAGCCAAGATAGGGCTAGCGGGAGCCATGAGCAGTTCTTC
d_gene: TRBD2
j_gene: TRBJ2-1
v_gene: TRBV14

CDR3aa: CASSEVTDYGYTF
CDR3nt: TGTGCCAGCAGTGAAGTAACAGACTATGGCTACACCTTC
d_gene: NA
j_gene: TRBJ1-2
v_gene: TRBV6-1

CDR3aa: CAWSVGTGEPLSGYTF
CDR3nt: TGTGCCTGGAGTGTCGGGACAGGGGAGCCTTTAAGTGGCTACACCTTC
d_gene: TRBD1
j_gene: TRBJ1-2
v_gene: TRBV30

CDR3aa: CASSYSGQGSYEQYF
CDR3nt: TGCGCCAGCAGTTACTCGGGACAGGGTTCCTACGAGCAGTACTTC
d_gene: TRBD1
j_gene: TRBJ2-7
v_gene: TRBV4-1

CDR3aa: CASSFSSGGPYEQYF
CDR3nt: TGTGCCAGCAGCTTCTCTAGCGGGGGCCCCTACGAGCAGTACTTC
d_gene: TRBD2
j_gene: TRBJ2-7
v_gene: TRBV7-9

CDR3aa: CASSSSTEETQYF
CDR3nt: TGTGCCAGCAGCTCGTCGACAGAAGAGACCCAGTACTTC
d_gene: NA
j_gene: TRBJ2-5
v_gene: TRBV7-9

CDR3aa: CASSLPGVEAFF
CDR3nt: TGCGCCAGCAGCTTACCCGGAGTTGAAGCTTTCTTT
d_gene: NA
j_gene: TRBJ1-1
v_gene: TRBV5-1

CDR3aa: CASHIGLNGEPQHF
CDR3nt: TGTGCCAGCCACATTGGGTTAAACGGAGAGCCCCAGCATTTT
d_gene: NA
j_gene: TRBJ1-5
v_gene: TRBV6-6

CDR3aa: CASSPGTALGQPQHF
CDR3nt: TGCGCCAGCAGCCCGGGGACAGCGCTAGGTCAGCCCCAGCATTTT
d_gene: TRBD1
j_gene: TRBJ1-5
v_gene: TRBV5-1

CDR3aa: CASSLDTGSRSDYTF
CDR3nt: TGCGCCAGCAGCTTGGATACAGGAAGTCGAAGTGACTACACCTTC
d_gene: NA
j_gene: TRBJ1-2
v_gene: TRBV5-1

CDR3aa: CSGGTGLNYGYTF
CDR3nt: TGCAGCGGGGGGACAGGGTTAAACTATGGCTACACCTTC
d_gene: TRBD1
j_gene: TRBJ1-2
v_gene: TRBV29-1

CDR3aa: CASSPTGLTYEQYF
CDR3nt: TGTGCCAGTTCTCCGACTGGATTAACCTACGAGCAGTACTTC
d_gene: NA
j_gene: TRBJ2-7
v_gene: TRBV19

CDR3aa: CASSLQDRVSTGYTF
CDR3nt: TGTGCCAGCTCACTCCAGGACAGGGTGTCTACTGGCTACACCTTC
d_gene: TRBD1
j_gene: TRBJ1-2
v_gene: TRBV18

CDR3aa: CASSFGALMNTEAFF
CDR3nt: TGTGCCAGCAGTTTCGGTGCCCTTATGAACACTGAAGCTTTCTTT
d_gene: NA
j_gene: TRBJ1-1
v_gene: TRBV6-5

CDR3aa: CAIEGDGEAFF
CDR3nt: TGTGCCATCGAGGGGGACGGCGAAGCTTTCTTT
d_gene: NA
j_gene: TRBJ1-1
v_gene: TRBV10-3

CDR3aa: CASSYNWGQGYGYTF
CDR3nt: TGTGCCAGCAGCTACAACTGGGGGCAGGGCTATGGCTACACCTTC
d_gene: NA
j_gene: TRBJ1-2
v_gene: TRBV5-4

CDR3aa: CASRARGSGHNTPSGNTIYF
CDR3nt: TGTGCCAGTAGGGCCCGGGGATCGGGACACAACACACCCTCTGGAAACACCATATATTTT
d_gene: NA
j_gene: TRBJ1-3
v_gene: TRBV19

CDR3aa: CASSLGEEANEQFF
CDR3nt: TGTGCCAGCAGTTTAGGGGAGGAGGCGAATGAGCAGTTCTTC
d_gene: NA
j_gene: TRBJ2-1
v_gene: TRBV6-5

CDR3aa: CAWIKLSGRSGNEQFF
CDR3nt: TGTGCCTGGATCAAACTTAGCGGGAGAAGTGGAAATGAGCAGTTCTTC
d_gene: TRBD2
j_gene: TRBJ2-1
v_gene: TRBV30

CDR3aa: CSVEYYQETQYF
CDR3nt: TGCAGCGTTGAGTACTATCAAGAGACCCAGTACTTC
d_gene: NA
j_gene: TRBJ2-5
v_gene: TRBV29-1

CDR3aa: CASSLGAMNTEAFF
CDR3nt: TGCGCCAGCAGCTTGGGGGCTATGAACACTGAAGCTTTCTTT
d_gene: NA
j_gene: TRBJ1-1
v_gene: TRBV5-1

CDR3aa: CASSEMLAHFANTGELFF
CDR3nt: TGTGCCAGCAGTGAAATGCTAGCGCATTTCGCGAACACCGGGGAGCTGTTTTTT
d_gene: NA
j_gene: TRBJ2-2
v_gene: TRBV6-1

CDR3aa: CATSRETPSSGSLGELFF
CDR3nt: TGTGCCACCAGCAGAGAAACCCCGTCTAGCGGGAGTCTCGGGGAGCTGTTTTTT
d_gene: TRBD2
j_gene: TRBJ2-2
v_gene: TRBV15

CDR3aa: CSVGASGRANEQYF
CDR3nt: TGCAGCGTTGGAGCTAGCGGGAGGGCCAACGAGCAGTACTTC
d_gene: TRBD2
j_gene: TRBJ2-7
v_gene: TRBV29-1

CDR3aa: CASSAGGTNMNTEAFF
CDR3nt: TGCGCCAGCAGCGCGGGGGGGACCAACATGAACACTGAAGCTTTCTTT
d_gene: NA
j_gene: TRBJ1-1
v_gene: TRBV5-1

CDR3aa: CSVCREGDQETQYF
CDR3nt: TGCAGCGTTTGCCGGGAGGGGGACCAAGAGACCCAGTACTTC
d_gene: TRBD2
j_gene: TRBJ2-5
v_gene: TRBV29-1

CDR3aa: CASTQGEAGYTF
CDR3nt: TGTGCCAGCACCCAAGGGGAGGCTGGCTACACCTTC
d_gene: NA
j_gene: TRBJ1-2
v_gene: TRBV2

CDR3aa: CASSPTTDYEQYF
CDR3nt: TGTGCCAGCTCACCTACAACAGATTACGAGCAGTACTTC
d_gene: NA
j_gene: TRBJ2-7
v_gene: TRBV18

CDR3aa: CASSQTGVTTQYF
CDR3nt: TGTGCCAGCAGCCAAACAGGGGTAACTACGCAGTATTTT
d_gene: TRBD1
j_gene: TRBJ2-3
v_gene: TRBV4-2

CDR3aa: CASSQEEATTEAFF
CDR3nt: TGCGCCAGCAGCCAAGAGGAGGCTACAACTGAAGCTTTCTTT
d_gene: NA
j_gene: TRBJ1-1
v_gene: TRBV4-1

CDR3aa: CASSQARLLYNSPLHF
CDR3nt: TGCGCCAGCAGCCAAGCCAGGCTTCTCTATAATTCACCCCTCCACTTT
d_gene: NA
j_gene: TRBJ1-6
v_gene: TRBV4-3

CDR3aa: CASSPRGQLEETEAFF
CDR3nt: TGTGCCAGCAGCCCCCGAGGCCAGCTCGAAGAAACTGAAGCTTTCTTT
d_gene: NA
j_gene: TRBJ1-1
v_gene: TRBV28

CDR3aa: CASSLVAGSNQPQHF
CDR3nt: TGTGCCAGCAGCTTAGTGGCAGGCAGCAATCAGCCCCAGCATTTT
d_gene: NA
j_gene: TRBJ1-5
v_gene: TRBV7-2

CDR3aa: CASSLLSGFLGYTF
CDR3nt: TGTGCCAGCAGCTTGCTCTCAGGGTTCTTGGGCTACACCTTC
d_gene: NA
j_gene: TRBJ1-2
v_gene: TRBV13

CDR3aa: CSVEAGGYEQYF
CDR3nt: TGCAGCGTTGAGGCTGGTGGCTACGAGCAGTACTTC
d_gene: NA
j_gene: TRBJ2-7
v_gene: TRBV29-1

CDR3aa: CASSFPGGGSEQYF
CDR3nt: TGTGCCAGCAGCTTCCCCGGGGGAGGGAGCGAGCAGTACTTC
d_gene: TRBD2
j_gene: TRBJ2-7
v_gene: TRBV7-9

CDR3aa: CASSRDRSPPTIYF
CDR3nt: TGCGCCAGCTCCCGGGACAGGAGCCCCCCCACCATATATTTT
d_gene: TRBD1
j_gene: TRBJ1-3
v_gene: TRBV4-3

CDR3aa: CASSLGRDEKLFF
CDR3nt: TGCGCCAGCAGCTTGGGCCGGGATGAAAAACTGTTTTTT
d_gene: NA
j_gene: TRBJ1-4
v_gene: TRBV5-1

CDR3aa: CASSPIPGQGSYEQYF
CDR3nt: TGTGCCAGCTCACCCATTCCGGGACAGGGATCTTACGAGCAGTACTTC
d_gene: TRBD1
j_gene: TRBJ2-7
v_gene: TRBV18

CDR3aa: CASSPASVSGNTIYF
CDR3nt: TGTGCCAGCTCACCGGCATCAGTCTCTGGAAACACCATATATTTT
d_gene: NA
j_gene: TRBJ1-3
v_gene: TRBV18

CDR3aa: CASSSDYGYTF
CDR3nt: TGTGCCAGCAGCTCGGACTATGGCTACACCTTC
d_gene: NA
j_gene: TRBJ1-2
v_gene: TRBV5-4

CDR3aa: CASSAPLMVLRTGSPLHF
CDR3nt: TGTGCCAGCAGTGCCCCCCTTATGGTACTCCGGACGGGATCACCCCTCCACTTT
d_gene: NA
j_gene: TRBJ1-6
v_gene: TRBV6-1

CDR3aa: CASSQGATSTNSPLHF
CDR3nt: TGCGCCAGCAGCCAAGGCGCGACTTCAACGAATTCACCCCTCCACTTT
d_gene: NA
j_gene: TRBJ1-6
v_gene: TRBV4-3

CDR3aa: CASSLTGDGYTF
CDR3nt: TGTGCCAGCAGTTTGACAGGGGACGGCTACACCTTC
d_gene: TRBD1
j_gene: TRBJ1-2
v_gene: TRBV27

CDR3aa: CASSPPQGQGTDTQYF
CDR3nt: TGCGCCAGCAGCCCTCCTCAGGGACAGGGAACAGATACGCAGTATTTT
d_gene: TRBD1
j_gene: TRBJ2-3
v_gene: TRBV5-1

CDR3aa: CASSPGANSPLHF
CDR3nt: TGTGCCAGCTCACCGGGGGCTAATTCACCCCTCCACTTT
d_gene: NA
j_gene: TRBJ1-6
v_gene: TRBV18